One TCR beta chain is described in this entry. These data originate in a study of control samples from healthy donors and cancer patients. Produced via immunoSEQ multiplex PCR; TCRdb's table is partial and in-frame only. This sample has approximately 70,000 clones; roughly nine tenths occur once, and the top ten carry roughly 1.2%. The CDR3 sequence is 15 residues long. V dropped 2 bases and J dropped 6 bases, with 17 bases sitting between them. Germline CDR1 and CDR2: SEHNR and FQNEAQ (reference sequence). This TCR was sampled from a woman between 45 and 65 years old with colorectal cancer. Sequenced material: PBMCs. The chain joins TRBV7-9 to TRBJ2-7, with D perhaps TRBD2 (6 bases). CDR3 sequence: CASSLTRDLPGEQYF. For the CDR3, the DNA is TGTGCCAGCAGCTTAACGCGGGACCTTCCTGGCGAGCAGTACTTC.